Below, 9 T cell receptor beta chains from the same sample are listed, as sequenced in a study of blood T cell repertoires in COVID-19. Sequenced by immunoSEQ multiplex PCR; TCRdb stores in-frame clones only, minus some. The sample contains roughly 240,000 clones, over 65% of which appear only once. Sequenced material: peripheral blood. The receptors stem from a man between 60 and 75 years old who had recovered from COVID-19.

The chain carries TRBV20-1 and TRBJ2-3; D gene uncertain. The CDR3 runs 12 residues. Trimming shortened V by 3 bases and J by 6 bases, and 10 bases separated the two germline ends. Germline CDR1 and CDR2: DFQATT and SNEGSKA (reference sequence). The CDR3 here is CSASPTGDTQYF. CDR3 in DNA: TGCAGTGCTAGTCCGACCGGGGATACGCAGTATTTT.

This sequence joins TRBV29-1 and TRBJ2-1; 9 nucleotides match TRBD2. The CDR3 loop spans 14 amino acids. Germline CDR1 reads SQVTM; CDR2 reads ANQGSEA. J was trimmed by 5 bases and V by 2 bases; bases with no gene match: 4. CDR3 amino acids: CSVERLAANNEQFF. In DNA form, the CDR3 reads TGCAGCGTTGAAAGACTAGCGGCTAACAATGAGCAGTTCTTC.

V and J are TRBV18 and TRBJ2-2; a possible D gene is TRBD2 (5 bases). Germline V CDR1 and CDR2: KGHSH, LQKENI. The CDR3 sequence is 15 residues long. The V and J ends lost 3 bases and 5 bases respectively, with 13 bases between them. The CDR3 DNA follows: TGTGCCAGCTCACCCCCGCGGGTAGCGACCGGGGAGCTGTTTTTT. Translation gives CASSPPRVATGELFF.

The table lists this clone with a count of one. The chain has TRBV6-1 and TRBJ1-2; no definite D call. Trimming stripped 2 bases from V and 4 bases from J, with 8 bases between. This CDR3 has 13 amino acids. Germline V gene lookup returns CDR1 MNHNS and CDR2 SASEGT. CDR3 DNA: TGTGCCAGCAGTGAATTGGTCGGCTATGGCTACACCTTC. Protein: CASSELVGYGYTF.

The chain employs TRBV7-2 and TRBJ2-4, with D uncertain. The CDR3 is 17 residues long. CDR1 SGHTA and CDR2 FQGNSA come from the germline V gene. Between the trimmed V and J ends, which lost 0 bases and 1 base, there was a span of 13 bases. The CDR3 DNA is TGTGCCAGCAGCTTAGCGTGGCTAGGATGGGCCAAAAACATTCAGTACTTC. Its protein product is CASSLAWLGWAKNIQYF.

The V gene is TRBV2, the J gene TRBJ1-3; 11 nucleotides agree with TRBD1. The germline CDR1 and CDR2 sequences are SNHLY and FYNNEI. This CDR3 is 15 amino acids long. V lost 4 bases and J lost 3; bases outside the gene matches: 2. The CDR3 reads CASSVDRGLGNTIYF. CDR3 bases: TGTGCCAGCAGTGTGGACAGGGGGCTTGGAAACACCATATATTTT.

This sequence joins TRBV27 and TRBJ1-5; tentatively, D is TRBD1 (5 bases). The germline CDR1 and CDR2 sequences are MNHEY and SMNVEV (reference sequence). Trimming cost V 1 base and J 4 bases, with 8 bases left between them. The CDR3 has 14 residues. The CDR3 region has the DNA TGTGCCAGCAGTTTATTTCGGGGGAATCAGCCCCAGCATTTT. It is translated as CASSLFRGNQPQHF.

The chain employs TRBV2 and TRBJ1-2; 10 nucleotides line up with TRBD1. V trimming: 5 bases; J trimming: 3 bases; junction bases outside the gene matches: 3. This CDR3 has 14 residues. Germline CDR1 reads SNHLY; CDR2 reads FYNNEI. CDR3 DNA: TGTGCCAGCAGTCCGACAGGGGGCGACTATGGCTACACCTTC. Amino acids: CASSPTGGDYGYTF.

V usage is TRBV28 and J usage is TRBJ1-2; weak D call: TRBD1 (6 bases). CDR3 length: 13 residues. V shed 6 bases and J shed 7 bases, with 15 bases lying between them. Germline CDR1 reads MDHEN; CDR2 reads SYDVKM. As DNA, the CDR3 is TGTGCCAGCAGACCAGGACAGAATACTGGCTACACCTTC. It yields the protein CASRPGQNTGYTF.